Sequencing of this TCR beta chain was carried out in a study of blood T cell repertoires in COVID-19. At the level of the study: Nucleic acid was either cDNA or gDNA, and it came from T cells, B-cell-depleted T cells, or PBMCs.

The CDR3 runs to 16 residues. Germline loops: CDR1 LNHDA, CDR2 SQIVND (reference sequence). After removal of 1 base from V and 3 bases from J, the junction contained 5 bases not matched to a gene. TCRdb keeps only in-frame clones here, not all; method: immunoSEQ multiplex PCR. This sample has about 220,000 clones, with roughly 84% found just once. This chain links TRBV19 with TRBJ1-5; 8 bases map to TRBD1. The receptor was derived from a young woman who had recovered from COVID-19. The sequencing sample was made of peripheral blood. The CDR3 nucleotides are TGTGCCAGTAGTATAGGTCCAGGGGGCAACAATCAGCCCCAGCATTTT. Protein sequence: CASSIGPGGNNQPQHF.